This T cell receptor (beta chain) was captured in a study of T cells in women clearing cervical HPV infection. As for the study in general: Controls gave blood once infection was undetectable; cases at lesion identification.

Libraries were prepared by immunoSEQ multiplex PCR; TCRdb keeps only in-frame clonotypes and omits some of them. Its table lists roughly 40,000 clones. A note on this clone: The read ends 3 residues early relative to the CDR3; the germline J gene fills the gap.

Trimming pared 2 bases from V and 7 bases from J, leaving 10 bases between. Germline V gene lookup returns CDR1 SGHTS and CDR2 YDEGEE. The CDR3 covers 13 residues. The sample taken for sequencing was blood buffy coat. The source is a woman aged 18-70 years with a cervical HPV16 infection that either progressed to CIN3+ or cleared (not recorded which). The chain employs TRBV5-8 and TRBJ1-5; D gene unclear. The CDR3 sequence is CASSFGAEQPQHF. Incomplete CDR3 DNA: TGTGCCAGCAGCTTCGGCGCGGAACAGCCC.